This TCR beta chain emerged from a study of vaccination and CD4 T cells after COVID-19. The table lists this clonotype with a few counts. Its antigen is as yet unknown. The V end lost 4 bases, the J end lost 11 bases, and 18 bases lay between the germline ends. CDR3 length equals 15 residues. Looked up from germline, CDR1 is MNHEY and CDR2 is SVGAGI. Sequencing of the DNA from cultured CD4+ T cells was carried out with the Oncomine TCR Beta short-read assay. TCRdb re-derived calls from the PCR reads in MiXCR, one entry per CDR3 protein. The profile shows 9,500 to 10,000 distinct CDR3 sequences, around half of them singletons. Treatment defined: roughly 11-day PBMC culture with coronavirus spike peptide pools or control peptides (ViraFEST assay).

This sequence joins TRBV6-5 and TRBJ1-6; D possibly corresponds to TRBD1 (6 bases). The sequence was obtained from a human donor who had recovered from COVID-19. Sequenced input: CD4+ T cells from blood, cultured in vitro. CDR3: CASSLKRGGTAPLHF. CDR3 nucleotide sequence: TGTGCCAGCAGTTTGAAGCGGGGGGGCACAGCACCCCTCCACTTT.